This entry lists 26 T cell receptor beta chains sequenced from one sample in a study of cytomegalovirus exposure and HLA in healthy donors. 60 Vbeta and 13 Jbeta primers were used in PCR. Method: immunoSEQ multiplex PCR; TCRdb's copy keeps in-frame clones and lacks some. The sample consists of roughly 100,000 clones, 70% to 80% of them appearing once. What was sequenced was PBMCs. The receptor set was obtained from a male donor in good health and CMV-seropositive.

The chain uses TRBV5-1 and TRBJ2-7; 8 bases are a match to TRBD2. The CDR3 extends over 14 amino acids. The germline CDR1 and CDR2 sequences are SGHRS and YFSETQ. J was trimmed by 6 bases and V by 4 bases; bases with no gene match: 9. CDR3 amino acids: CASSPGGGLSEQYF. The CDR3 DNA sequence: TGCGCCAGCAGCCCCGGGGGGGGTTTGAGCGAGCAGTACTTC.

This clone was seen a handful of times. The rearrangement links TRBV6-4 to TRBJ2-1; D ambiguous. CDR3 length equals 13 residues. The V end lost 3 bases, the J end lost 0 bases, and 3 bases lay between the germline ends. CDR1 and CDR2 from the germline V gene are MRHNA and SNTAGT. The CDR3 coding sequence is TGTGCCAGCAGTGAGAGCTCCTACAATGAGCAGTTCTTC. Translation gives CASSESSYNEQFF.

DNA of the CDR3: TGTGCCAGCAGCCCGACTAGTGAGGACATTCAGTACTTC. The encoded protein is CASSPTSEDIQYF. V is TRBV27 and J is TRBJ2-4, with D perhaps TRBD2 (6 bases). The ends were cut back, 6 bases at V and 8 bases at J, with 14 bases in the middle. Germline CDR1 and CDR2: MNHEY and SMNVEV (reference sequence). The CDR3 loop spans 13 amino acids.

The CDR3 reads CASSQGIASTDTQYF. The CDR3 region has the DNA TGTGCCAGCAGCCAAGGGATAGCTAGCACAGATACGCAGTATTTT. This rearrangement joins TRBV4-2 to TRBJ2-3; the D is unclear. The CDR3 is 15 amino acids. The V and J ends lost 1 base and 0 bases respectively, with 8 bases between them. Germline assignment: CDR1 LGHNA and CDR2 YNFKEQ.

The J gene is TRBJ2-7, the V gene TRBV19; a weak D match, TRBD1 (6 bases). This CDR3 has 19 amino acids. From germline, CDR1 is LNHDA and CDR2 SQIVND (reference sequence). V lost 3 bases to trimming and J lost 3 bases, with 27 bases between them. This CDR3 is CASSIPPPQGSGSYYEQYF. CDR3 nucleotides: TGTGCCAGTAGTATTCCTCCGCCCCAGGGGTCAGGTAGCTACTACGAGCAGTACTTC.

This clone has a single count. V usage is TRBV19 and J usage is TRBJ1-1, with D possibly being TRBD1 (5 bases). Trimming shortened V by 6 bases and J by 1 base, and 15 bases separated the two germline ends. The CDR3 totals 15 residues. Germline V gives CDR1 LNHDA, CDR2 SQIVND (reference sequence). The CDR3 sequence: CASSPAGRENTEAFF. The CDR3 DNA is TGTGCCAGTAGCCCAGCCGGCAGGGAGAACACTGAAGCTTTCTTT.

V and J are TRBV19 and TRBJ1-5; TRBD1 matches 9 bases. This CDR3 region has 15 residues. The junction had 9 bases not matched to a gene; V was cut back by 6 bases and J by 6 bases. Germline assignment: CDR1 LNHDA and CDR2 SQIVND (reference sequence). CDR3 nucleotides: TGTGCCAGTAGCCCGACAGGGGGAGAGGGTCAGCCCCAGCATTTT. Its protein is CASSPTGGEGQPQHF.

This sequence joins TRBV6-1 and TRBJ2-5, with TRBD2 matching over 12 bases. The J call may not be correct, given that the DNA end is closer to TRBJ2-7. From germline, CDR1 is MNHNS and CDR2 SASEGT. CDR3 length: 15 residues. The CDR3 DNA reads TGTGCCAGCAGGCGGCTAGCGGGAGGGTTCGACGAGCAGTACTTC. It specifies CASRRLAGGFDEQYF.

The V gene is TRBV7-8, the J gene TRBJ1-3; the D is unclear. The V end lost 3 bases, the J end lost 0 bases, and 6 bases lay between the germline ends. This CDR3 spans 14 amino acids. Germline V gene lookup returns CDR1 SGHVS and CDR2 FQNEAQ. The CDR3 DNA reads TGTGCCAGCAGCTTCTTCGGCTCTGGAAACACCATATATTTT. As protein: CASSFFGSGNTIYF.

V is TRBV5-6 and J is TRBJ1-2, with D perhaps matching TRBD1 (5 bases). CDR1 is SGHDT and CDR2 is YYEEEE in the germline V gene. The CDR3 runs 13 residues. V was cut by 2 bases and J by 4 bases, with 9 bases left in between. CDR3 in DNA: TGTGCCAGCAGCTTCGGGAGGGGCTATGGCTACACCTTC. This translates into CASSFGRGYGYTF.

The V gene is TRBV11-2, the J gene TRBJ2-1; 10 positions agree with TRBD2. The germline CDR1 and CDR2 sequences are SGHAT and FQNNGV. CDR3 size: 16 residues. V dropped 5 bases and J dropped 4; count of bases not matched to a gene: 8. CDR3 coding DNA: TGTGCCAGCAGCCAGGAACTAGCGGGACGTTACAATGAGCAGTTCTTC. Translating gives CASSQELAGRYNEQFF.

This clone was seen a single time. The chain is built from TRBV5-1 and TRBJ2-5; TRBD2 aligns across 14 bases. V was clipped by 4 bases and J by 5 bases; unmatched bases: 4. Germline V gene sequence: CDR1 SGHRS, CDR2 YFSETQ. CDR3 length: 15 amino acids. The CDR3 sequence: CASSQGTSGSETQYF. As DNA, the CDR3 is TGCGCCAGCAGCCAAGGGACTAGCGGGAGTGAGACCCAGTACTTC.

Here the CDR3 reads CASSATGVYNEQFF. CDR3 coding DNA: TGTGCCAGCAGTGCCACGGGAGTGTACAATGAGCAGTTCTTC. The chain uses TRBV6-4 and TRBJ2-1; TRBD2 might be the D (6 bases). CDR1 and CDR2 from the germline V gene are MRHNA and SNTAGT. The CDR3 length is 14 residues. V was trimmed by 4 bases and J by 4 bases, leaving 11 bases between them.

The gene calls are TRBV11-2 and TRBJ2-5; 7 nucleotides align to TRBD1. The CDR3 runs to 14 residues. In germline, CDR1 is SGHAT, CDR2 FQNNGV. With V trimmed by 4 bases and J by 0 bases, 2 bases remained unmatched. Written as DNA, the CDR3 is TGTGCCAGCAGCTCGACAGGGCACCAAGAGACCCAGTACTTC. Its protein is CASSSTGHQETQYF.

The rearrangement uses TRBV7-3 and TRBJ2-5; the D gene is possibly TRBD2 (6 bases). Trimming removed 2 bases from V and 5 bases from J, with 9 bases in between. The V gene's germline CDR1 is SGHTA and CDR2 FQGTGA. This CDR3 region has 13 residues. The CDR3 sequence is CASSLGGGETQYF. CDR3 bases: TGTGCCAGCAGCTTAGGCGGAGGGGAGACCCAGTACTTC.

The rearrangement uses TRBV29-1 and TRBJ1-2; 12 nucleotides line up with TRBD1. Germline V gene lookup returns CDR1 SQVTM and CDR2 ANQGSEA. The CDR3 is 16 residues long. V lost 4 bases and J lost 8; bases outside the gene matches: 14. The CDR3 here is CSVGEPGTGGERGYTF. The DNA for the CDR3 is TGCAGCGTTGGGGAGCCCGGGACAGGGGGCGAAAGAGGCTACACCTTC.

This clone was seen a few times. The rearrangement uses TRBV7-2 and TRBJ2-7; TRBD1 is a possible D gene (5 bases). V was pared by 0 bases and J by 5 bases, with 17 bases between. Germline V gives CDR1 SGHTA, CDR2 FQGNSA. CDR3 length equals 16 residues. The CDR3 region has the DNA TGTGCCAGCAGCTTAGCGGCTGCGCAGGGATTCAACGAGCAGTACTTC. Protein sequence: CASSLAAAQGFNEQYF.

The rearrangement links TRBV10-3 to TRBJ2-2; D possibly corresponds to TRBD1 (5 bases). The CDR3 consists of 15 residues. Germline-derived CDR1 and CDR2 are ENHRY and SYGVKD. V shed 6 bases and J shed 0 bases, with 11 bases lying between them. The chain's CDR3 is CAISRDSSNTGELFF. The CDR3 bases are TGTGCCATCAGCCGCGACAGTTCGAACACCGGGGAGCTGTTTTTT.

The chain links TRBV19 to TRBJ2-2, with 8 nucleotides matching TRBD2. Germline values: CDR1 LNHDA, CDR2 SQIVND (reference sequence). The CDR3 consists of 17 residues. Unmatched junction bases numbered 11, after V lost 7 bases and J lost 1 base. The CDR3 DNA sequence: TGTGCCAGTATAGGTCGCGGGGGGACCTTGAACACCGGGGAGCTGTTTTTT. Residues: CASIGRGGTLNTGELFF.

The CDR3 DNA is TGTGCCAGCAGTTACTCGCGGCAGACGAACACTGAAGCTTTCTTT. Its translation: CASSYSRQTNTEAFF. The chain carries TRBV6-5 and TRBJ1-1; no clear D gene. CDR3 size: 15 residues. Trimming stripped 0 bases from V and 1 base from J, with 9 bases between. Germline V gene data show CDR1 as MNHEY and CDR2 as SVGAGI.

This clone was recorded a few times. The V gene is TRBV7-9, the J gene TRBJ1-1, with D perhaps TRBD1 (5 bases). Trimming removed 4 bases from V and 8 bases from J, with 8 bases in between. This CDR3 is 11 amino acids long. Germline values: CDR1 SEHNR, CDR2 FQNEAQ (reference sequence). The CDR3 nucleotides read TGTGCCAGCAGCTGGGGGGGAGAAGCTTTCTTT. Its protein product is CASSWGGEAFF.

The chain links TRBV28 to TRBJ1-2, with 12 bases lining up with TRBD1. Germline CDR1 and CDR2: MDHEN and SYDVKM. The J segment lost 3 bases and the V segment lost 5 bases, leaving 10 bases of the junction unmatched. The CDR3 runs to 17 residues. CDR3 DNA: TGTGCCAGCAGTCCGGGACAGGGGGCGAGCGTTTACTATGGCTACACCTTC. The encoded protein is CASSPGQGASVYYGYTF.

J is TRBJ2-7 and V is TRBV6-1; 8 bases match TRBD1. Germline V gene data show CDR1 as MNHNS and CDR2 as SASEGT. The CDR3 is 14 residues long. V lost 2 bases and J lost 3; bases outside the gene matches: 3. CDR3 in DNA: TGTGCCAGCAGTGAATGGGACAGGTTCTACGAGCAGTACTTC. It yields the protein CASSEWDRFYEQYF.

Only a few counts were recorded for this clone. The chain has TRBV27 and TRBJ1-6; TRBD1 agrees at 7 bases. The germline V gene encodes CDR1 MNHEY and CDR2 SMNVEV (reference sequence). The J segment lost 10 bases and the V segment lost 6 bases, leaving 18 bases of the junction unmatched. This CDR3 is 17 amino acids long. The CDR3 nucleotides read TGTGCCAGCAGGGAGTACACGACAGGGATTTTGGAATCACCCCTCCACTTT. This codes for CASREYTTGILESPLHF.

V is TRBV6-5 and J is TRBJ2-7, with no clear D. Germline CDR1 and CDR2: MNHEY and SVGAGI. The V and J ends lost 5 bases and 3 bases respectively, with 8 bases between them. The CDR3 covers 12 residues. Here the CDR3 reads CASSPVGYEQYF. The CDR3 DNA reads as TGTGCCAGCAGTCCCGTCGGCTACGAGCAGTACTTC.

This clone was observed a single time. The chain recombines TRBV4-2 with TRBJ2-2; D possibly corresponds to TRBD1 (5 bases). This CDR3 is built from 14 residues. The germline CDR1 and CDR2 sequences are LGHNA and YNFKEQ. V lost 0 bases, J lost 4 bases, and 6 bases lay in between. The CDR3 coding sequence is TGTGCCAGCAGCCAAGATAGGGGCACCGGGGAGCTGTTTTTT. Protein sequence: CASSQDRGTGELFF.